This T cell receptor beta chain originates from a study of blood T cell repertoires in COVID-19. Across the whole study: Acute and convalescent COVID-19 specimens originated in the United States, Italy and Spain.

This clone was counted only a few times. CDR3 length: 13 residues. Trimming took off 1 base at V and 2 bases at J, with 5 bases between the two ends. The germline V gene has CDR1 LGHDT and CDR2 YNNKEL (reference sequence). The Seattle patients joined while their infection was active and were tracked longitudinally afterward. Methods used by the authors: Estimates of nucleated cell counts were drawn from the amplification of reference gene primers. The method was immunoSEQ multiplex PCR; TCRdb's version includes in-frame clones alone and lacks a portion of them. That table supplies the V and J calls and clone size; D and trimming were determined from the DNA. Among some 180,000 clones, roughly 82% were seen once, and the ten largest hold around 7.8%.

The chain carries TRBV3-1 (or the pseudogene TRBV3-2) and TRBJ1-1; D unclear. This clonotype was obtained from a woman aged 60-70 years with COVID-19, enrolled during active disease. The sequencing input was peripheral blood. CDR3 bases: TGTGCCAGCAGCCAAGTCAGAAACACTGAAGCTTTCTTT. This translates into CASSQVRNTEAFF.